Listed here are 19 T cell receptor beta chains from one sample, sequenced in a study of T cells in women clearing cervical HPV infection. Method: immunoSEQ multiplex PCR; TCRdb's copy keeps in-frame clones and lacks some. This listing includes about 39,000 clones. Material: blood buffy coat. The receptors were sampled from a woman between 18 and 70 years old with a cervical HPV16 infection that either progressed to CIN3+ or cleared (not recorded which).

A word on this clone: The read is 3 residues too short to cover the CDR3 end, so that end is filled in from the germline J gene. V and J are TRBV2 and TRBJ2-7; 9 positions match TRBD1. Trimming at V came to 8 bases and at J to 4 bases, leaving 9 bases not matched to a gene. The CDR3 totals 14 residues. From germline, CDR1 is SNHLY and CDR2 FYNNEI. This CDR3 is CASAAGTGIYEQYF. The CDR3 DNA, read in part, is TGTGCCAGCGCCGCCGGGACAGGGATATACGAG.

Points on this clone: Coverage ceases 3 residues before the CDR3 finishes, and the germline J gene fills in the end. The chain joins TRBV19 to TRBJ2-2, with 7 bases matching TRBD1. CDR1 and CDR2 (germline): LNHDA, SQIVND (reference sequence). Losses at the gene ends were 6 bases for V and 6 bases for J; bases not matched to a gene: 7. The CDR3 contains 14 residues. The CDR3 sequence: CASRKGQAAGELFF. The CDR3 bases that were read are TGTGCCAGTAGAAAAGGACAGGCGGCCGGGGAG.

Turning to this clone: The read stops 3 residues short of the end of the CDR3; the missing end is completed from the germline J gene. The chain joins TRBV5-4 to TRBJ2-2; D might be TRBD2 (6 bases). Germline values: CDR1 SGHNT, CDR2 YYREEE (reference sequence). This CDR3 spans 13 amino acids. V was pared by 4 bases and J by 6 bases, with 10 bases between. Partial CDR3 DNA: TGTGCCAGCAGCCGGGACTCATCCGGGGAG. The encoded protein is CASSRDSSGE. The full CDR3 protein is CASSRDSSGELFF.

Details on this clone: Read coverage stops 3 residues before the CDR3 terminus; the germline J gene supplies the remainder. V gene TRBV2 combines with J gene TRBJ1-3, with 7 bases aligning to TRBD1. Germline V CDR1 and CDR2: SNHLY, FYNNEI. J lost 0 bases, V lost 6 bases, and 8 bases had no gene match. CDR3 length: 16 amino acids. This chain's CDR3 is CASSVGQASSGNTIYF. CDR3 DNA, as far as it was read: TGTGCCAGCAGCGTTGGACAGGCGTCCTCTGGAAACACC.

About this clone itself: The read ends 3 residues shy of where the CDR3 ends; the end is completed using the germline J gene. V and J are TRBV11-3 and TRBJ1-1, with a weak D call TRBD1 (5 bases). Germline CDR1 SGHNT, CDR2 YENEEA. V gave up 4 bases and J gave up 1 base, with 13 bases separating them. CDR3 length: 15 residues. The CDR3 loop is CASSSSGTGNTEAFF. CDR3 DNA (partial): TGTGCCAGCAGCTCATCAGGGACTGGGAACACTGAA.

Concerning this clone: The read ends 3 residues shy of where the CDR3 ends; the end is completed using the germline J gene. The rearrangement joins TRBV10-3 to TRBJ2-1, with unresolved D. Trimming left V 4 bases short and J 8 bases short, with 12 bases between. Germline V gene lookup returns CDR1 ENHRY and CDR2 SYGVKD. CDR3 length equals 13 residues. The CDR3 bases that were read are TGTGCCATCAGTGGGCGCGATAGGGATGAG. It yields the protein CAISGRDRDE. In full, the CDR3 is CAISGRDRDEQFF.

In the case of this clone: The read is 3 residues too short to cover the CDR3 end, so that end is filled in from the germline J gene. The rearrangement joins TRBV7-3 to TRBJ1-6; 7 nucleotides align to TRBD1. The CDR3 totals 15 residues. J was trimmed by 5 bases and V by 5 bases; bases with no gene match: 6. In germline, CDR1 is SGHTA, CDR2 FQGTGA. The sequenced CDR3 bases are TGTGCCAGCAGCCTAGGGGGACAGCATAATTCACCC. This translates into CASSLGGQHNSP. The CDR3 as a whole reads CASSLGGQHNSPLHF.

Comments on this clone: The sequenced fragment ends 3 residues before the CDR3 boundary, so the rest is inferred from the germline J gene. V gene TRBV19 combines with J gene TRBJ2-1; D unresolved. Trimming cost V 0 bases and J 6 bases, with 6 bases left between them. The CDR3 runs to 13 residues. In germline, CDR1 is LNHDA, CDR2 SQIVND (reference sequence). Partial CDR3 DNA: TGTGCCAGTAGTATAGAGGGCTTCAATGAG. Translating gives CASSIEGFNE. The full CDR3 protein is CASSIEGFNEQFF.

The DNA read from the CDR3 is TGTGCCAGCAGTGGCCAGGGAGGAAACACC. This translates into CASSGQGGNT. The full CDR3 reads CASSGQGGNTIYF. The chain couples TRBV2 to TRBJ1-3; possibly TRBD1 for D (5 bases). The DNA ends 3 residues before the CDR3 does, and the rest of the CDR3 is filled in from the germline J gene. Germline V gene data show CDR1 as SNHLY and CDR2 as FYNNEI. Trimming left V 4 bases short and J 4 bases short, with 8 bases between. The CDR3 has 13 amino acids.

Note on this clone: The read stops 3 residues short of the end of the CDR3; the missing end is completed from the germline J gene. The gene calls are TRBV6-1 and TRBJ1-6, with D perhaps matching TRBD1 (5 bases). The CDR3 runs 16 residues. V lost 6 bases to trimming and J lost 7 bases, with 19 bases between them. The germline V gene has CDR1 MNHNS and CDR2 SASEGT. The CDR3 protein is CASRESTVRRNSPLHF. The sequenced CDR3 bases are TGTGCCAGCAGGGAATCGACAGTGCGCCGGAATTCACCC.

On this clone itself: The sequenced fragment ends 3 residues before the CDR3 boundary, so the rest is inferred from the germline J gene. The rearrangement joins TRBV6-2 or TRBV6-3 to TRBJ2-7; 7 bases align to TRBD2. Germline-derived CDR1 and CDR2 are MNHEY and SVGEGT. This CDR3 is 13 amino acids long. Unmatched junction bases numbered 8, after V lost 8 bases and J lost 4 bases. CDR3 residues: CASRISGGYEQYF. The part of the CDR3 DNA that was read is TGTGCCAGCCGAATATCGGGGGGATACGAG.

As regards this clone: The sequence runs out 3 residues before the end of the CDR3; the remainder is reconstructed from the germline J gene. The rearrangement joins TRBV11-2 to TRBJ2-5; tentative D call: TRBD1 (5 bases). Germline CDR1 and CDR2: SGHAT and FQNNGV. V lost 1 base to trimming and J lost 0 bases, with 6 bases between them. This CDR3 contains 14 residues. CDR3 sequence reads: CASSLAGYQETQYF. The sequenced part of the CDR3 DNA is TGTGCCAGCAGCTTAGCAGGGTACCAAGAGACC.

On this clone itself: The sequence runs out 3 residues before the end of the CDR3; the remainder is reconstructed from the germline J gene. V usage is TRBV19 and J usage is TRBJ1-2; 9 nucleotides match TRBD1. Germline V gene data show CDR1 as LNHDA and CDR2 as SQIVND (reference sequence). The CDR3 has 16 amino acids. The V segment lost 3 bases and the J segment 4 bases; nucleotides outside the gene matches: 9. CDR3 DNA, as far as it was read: TGTGCCAGTAGTATCTCCCGGGACAGGGAGAGCTATGGC. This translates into CASSISRDRESYG. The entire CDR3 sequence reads CASSISRDRESYGYTF.

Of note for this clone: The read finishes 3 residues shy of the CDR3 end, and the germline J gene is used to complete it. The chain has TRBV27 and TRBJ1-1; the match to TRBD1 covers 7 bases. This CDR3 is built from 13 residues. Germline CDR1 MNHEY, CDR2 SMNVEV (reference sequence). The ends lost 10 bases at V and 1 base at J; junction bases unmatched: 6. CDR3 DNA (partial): TGTGCCACCGAAAACAGGGGGAACACTGAA. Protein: CATENRGNTE. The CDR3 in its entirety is CATENRGNTEAFF.

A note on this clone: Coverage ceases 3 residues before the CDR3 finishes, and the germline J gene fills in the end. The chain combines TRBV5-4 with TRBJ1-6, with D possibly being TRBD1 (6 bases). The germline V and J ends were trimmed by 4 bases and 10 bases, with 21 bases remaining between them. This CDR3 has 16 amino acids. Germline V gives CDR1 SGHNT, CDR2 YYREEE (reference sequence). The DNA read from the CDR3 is TGTGCCAGCAGCGGGGAGGCCCGCGGGGGCCGGTCACCC. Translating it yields CASSGEARGGRSP. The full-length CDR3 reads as CASSGEARGGRSPLHF.

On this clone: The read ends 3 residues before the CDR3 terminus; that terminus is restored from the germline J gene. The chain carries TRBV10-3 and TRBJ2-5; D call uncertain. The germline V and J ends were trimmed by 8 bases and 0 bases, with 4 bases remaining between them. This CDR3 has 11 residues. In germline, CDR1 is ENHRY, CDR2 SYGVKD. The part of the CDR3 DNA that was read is TGTGCCATCGGCAACCAAGAGACC. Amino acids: CAIGNQET. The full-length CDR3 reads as CAIGNQETQYF.

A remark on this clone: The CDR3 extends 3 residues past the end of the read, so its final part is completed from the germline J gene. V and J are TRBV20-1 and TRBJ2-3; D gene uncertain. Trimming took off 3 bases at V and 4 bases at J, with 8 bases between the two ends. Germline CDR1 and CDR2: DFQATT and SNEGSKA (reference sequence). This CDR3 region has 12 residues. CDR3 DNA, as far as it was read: TGCAGTGCTAGTATCCCGGCAGATACG. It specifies CSASIPADT. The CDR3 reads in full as CSASIPADTQYF.

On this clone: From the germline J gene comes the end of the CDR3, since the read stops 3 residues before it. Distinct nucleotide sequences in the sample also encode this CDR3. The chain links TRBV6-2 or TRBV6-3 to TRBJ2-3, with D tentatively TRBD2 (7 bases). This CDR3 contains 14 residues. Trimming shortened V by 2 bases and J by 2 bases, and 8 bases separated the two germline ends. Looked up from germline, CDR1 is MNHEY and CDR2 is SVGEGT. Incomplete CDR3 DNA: TGTGCCAGCAGTTACGGGGGGGCCACAGATACG. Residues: CASSYGGATDT. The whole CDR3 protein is CASSYGGATDTQYF.

The CDR3 is CSAGSSGGAEDTQYF. CDR3 DNA, as far as it was read: TGCAGTGCTGGATCTAGCGGGGGGGCCGAAGATACG. This chain uses TRBV20-1 with TRBJ2-3, with TRBD2 matching 12 bases. Coverage ceases 3 residues before the CDR3 finishes, and the germline J gene fills in the end. Trimming removed 5 bases from V and 5 bases from J; junction bases left unmatched: 8. This CDR3 comprises 15 residues. CDR1 and CDR2 from the germline V gene are DFQATT and SNEGSKA (reference sequence).